The T cell receptor beta chain described here comes from a study of OX40 agonist ivuxolimab in advanced cancers. Findings of the study overall: Low clonal expansion, among the lowest seen, marked partial responders at 0.1-3.0 mg/kg. At 0.1 to 3.0 mg/kg and by week 6, CD4+ and CD8+ T cells in the blood had expanded clonally.

The method was immunoSEQ multiplex PCR; TCRdb's version includes in-frame clones alone and lacks a portion of them. The table lists approximately 76,000 clones, about 86% of them singletons, with about 0.9% in the top ten. CDR1 and CDR2 from the germline V gene are SNHLY and FYNNEI. This CDR3 has 13 amino acids. Trimming took 8 bases from V and 3 from J, leaving 13 bases between them. In this sample, this clone turned up once. Its antigen is undetermined. The source was CD4+ or CD8+ T cells sorted from blood, collected in a trial of the OX40 agonist ivuxolimab. This clonotype was obtained from an adult with an advanced solid tumor such as melanoma, head and neck, liver or kidney cancer. V gene TRBV2 combines with J gene TRBJ2-5; D remains unclear. Here the CDR3 reads CASSRTVKETQYF. The CDR3 nucleotides are TGTGCCAGCTCGCGCACAGTGAAAGAGACCCAGTACTTC.